The clone carrying this TCR beta chain showed up many times. Its target is unknown. The sequenced fragment ends 3 residues before the CDR3 boundary, so the rest is inferred from the germline J gene. Assay: immunoSEQ multiplex PCR; the TCRdb copy retains only in-frame clones and omits some. The profile covers roughly 28,000 clones, none occurring a single time. Germline CDR1 reads SEHNR; CDR2 reads FQNEAQ (reference sequence). CDR3 length: 10 amino acids. V shed 5 bases and J shed 7 bases, with 5 bases lying between them. The data originate from a study of T cell clonality in common variable immunodeficiency. Points from the study as a whole: CVID subjects showed higher TCRbeta clonality than healthy controls.

What was sequenced was peripheral blood mononuclear cells. The clonotype originates from a person aged 18 to 69 in good health. V and J are TRBV7-9 and TRBJ2-5; D is ambiguous. CDR3 amino acids: CASSPGTQYF. The covered CDR3 bases are TGTGCCAGCAGCCCCGGGACC. The variable domain in full, with the rest retrieved from reference TRBV7-9 and TRBJ2-5, is DTGVSQNPRHKITKRGQNVTFRCDPISEHNRLYWYRQTLGQGPEFLTYFQNEAQLEKSRLLSDRFSAERPKGSFSTLEIQRTEQGDSAMYLCASSPGTQYFGPGTRLLVL.